The sequence of this T cell receptor (beta chain) was determined in a study of blood T cell repertoires in COVID-19. Libraries were prepared by immunoSEQ multiplex PCR; TCRdb keeps only in-frame clonotypes and omits some of them. This repertoire shows roughly 300,000 clones, more than 70% found once; its top ten account for 6.5% to 9.5%. Germline values: CDR1 LNHDA, CDR2 SQIVND (reference sequence). V was clipped by 6 bases and J by 3 bases, with 14 bases between them. The CDR3 has 14 amino acids. The chain couples TRBV19 to TRBJ1-2; D is possibly TRBD1 (6 bases). The sequenced material came from peripheral blood. This TCR came from a woman between 50 and 59 years old who had recovered from COVID-19. CDR3 nucleotides: TGTGCCAGTAGCATACAGGGTTTTGACTATGGCTACACCTTC. The encoded protein is CASSIQGFDYGYTF.